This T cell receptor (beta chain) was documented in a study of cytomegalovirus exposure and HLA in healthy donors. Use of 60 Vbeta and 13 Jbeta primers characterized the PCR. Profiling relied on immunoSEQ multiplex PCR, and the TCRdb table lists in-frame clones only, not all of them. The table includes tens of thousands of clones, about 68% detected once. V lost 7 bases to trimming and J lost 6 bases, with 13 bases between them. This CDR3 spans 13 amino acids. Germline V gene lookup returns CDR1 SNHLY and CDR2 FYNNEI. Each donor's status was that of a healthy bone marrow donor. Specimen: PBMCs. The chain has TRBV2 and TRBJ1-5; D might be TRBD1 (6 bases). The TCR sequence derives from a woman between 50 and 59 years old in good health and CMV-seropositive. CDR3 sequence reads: CASTGGGGQPQHF. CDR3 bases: TGTGCCAGCACAGGAGGGGGGGGTCAGCCCCAGCATTTT.